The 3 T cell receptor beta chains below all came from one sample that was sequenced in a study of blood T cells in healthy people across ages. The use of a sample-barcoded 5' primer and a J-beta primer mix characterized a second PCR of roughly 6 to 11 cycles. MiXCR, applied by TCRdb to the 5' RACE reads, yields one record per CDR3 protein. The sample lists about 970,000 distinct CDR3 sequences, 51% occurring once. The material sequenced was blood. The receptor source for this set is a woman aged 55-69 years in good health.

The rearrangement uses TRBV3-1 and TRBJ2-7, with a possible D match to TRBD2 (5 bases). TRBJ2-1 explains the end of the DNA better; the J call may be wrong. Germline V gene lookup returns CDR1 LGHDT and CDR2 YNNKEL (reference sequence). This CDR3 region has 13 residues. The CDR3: CASSQVPSREQFF. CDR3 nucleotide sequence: TGTGCCAGCAGCCAAGTTCCTAGCAGAGAGCAGTTCTTC.

The CDR3, as DNA: TGCAGTGCTAGTCTTCCCGTAGAGACCCAGTACTTC. This encodes CSASLPVETQYF. J is TRBJ2-5 and V is TRBV20-1; D unclear. The length of the CDR3 is 12 residues. With 3 bases removed from V and 4 bases from J, the gap between germline ends came to 9 bases. In germline, CDR1 is DFQATT, CDR2 SNEGSKA (reference sequence).

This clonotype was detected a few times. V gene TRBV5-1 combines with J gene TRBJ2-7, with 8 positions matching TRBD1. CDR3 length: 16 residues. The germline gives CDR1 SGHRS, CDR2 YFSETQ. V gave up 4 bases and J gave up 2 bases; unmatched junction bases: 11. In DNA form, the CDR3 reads TGCGCCAGCAGCCTGTTACTCGGGACAGGTACCTACGAGCAGTACTTC. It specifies CASSLLLGTGTYEQYF.